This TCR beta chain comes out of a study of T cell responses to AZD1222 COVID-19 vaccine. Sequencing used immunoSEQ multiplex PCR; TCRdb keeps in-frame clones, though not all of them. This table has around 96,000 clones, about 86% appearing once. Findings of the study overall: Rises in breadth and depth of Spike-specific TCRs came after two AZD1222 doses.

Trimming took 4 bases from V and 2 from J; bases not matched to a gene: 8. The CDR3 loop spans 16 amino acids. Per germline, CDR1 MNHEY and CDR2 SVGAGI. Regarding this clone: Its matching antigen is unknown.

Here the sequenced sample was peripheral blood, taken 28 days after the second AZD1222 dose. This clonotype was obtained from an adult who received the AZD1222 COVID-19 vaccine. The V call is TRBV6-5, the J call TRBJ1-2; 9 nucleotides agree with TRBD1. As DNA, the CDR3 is TGTGCCAGCAGTTCATGGACAGGGGATAGCAACTATGGCTACACCTTC. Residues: CASSSWTGDSNYGYTF.